The T cell receptor (beta chain) described here comes from a study of Tregs in tolerant kidney transplant recipients. Findings and caveats of the study: The most relevant donor-specific Treg TCRbeta repertoire apparently came from expansion with activated donor B cells. No direct test of biological reproducibility was done here. Findings come from small patient numbers and require larger validation.

Clones were read by immunoSEQ multiplex PCR, and TCRdb kept only the in-frame ones, dropping some. The sample records 240,000 or so clones, roughly 80% being singletons. Unstimulated Tregs (CD4+CD25+CD127-) and CD4+CD25- non-Tregs were sorted from PBMCs. The CDR3 is 15 amino acids. CDR1 and CDR2 from the germline V gene are MDHEN and SYDVKM. With V trimmed by 6 bases and J by 2 bases, 7 bases remained unmatched. This clone was counted once. Its antigen is currently unknown. This TCR came from a human donor in good health. The rearrangement links TRBV28 to TRBJ2-3; the match to TRBD2 covers 8 bases. Sequencing used CD4+ T cells from blood. CDR3 DNA: TGTGCCAGCAGGGGAGTAGCGGGGTTCACAGATACGCAGTATTTT. It encodes CASRGVAGFTDTQYF.